Listed here are 27 T cell receptor beta chains from one sample, sequenced in a study of shared clonotypes between healthy human individuals. Some clones are missing from TCRdb's copy, which holds only in-frame ones; the method was immunoSEQ multiplex PCR. The sample records around 450,000 clones, roughly 83% being singletons. The sequenced material came from PBMCs. The receptors come from a woman aged 40 to 55 in good health. Some clones in this sample may be carry-over from other donors' samples.

This clone was seen only a few times. This sequence joins TRBV27 and TRBJ2-7; the match to TRBD2 covers 12 bases. Germline trimming cut 4 bases from V and 6 bases from J; bases unmatched to any gene: 7. Germline V gene sequence: CDR1 MNHEY, CDR2 SMNVEV (reference sequence). The CDR3 covers 15 residues. The CDR3 loop reads CASSSTLAGGTEQYF. CDR3 nucleotide sequence: TGTGCCAGCAGTTCCACACTAGCGGGAGGCACCGAGCAGTACTTC.

This sequence joins TRBV28 and TRBJ2-5; 10 positions match TRBD1. This CDR3 spans 15 amino acids. V trimming: 6 bases; J trimming: 9 bases; junction bases outside the gene matches: 13. Germline V gives CDR1 MDHEN, CDR2 SYDVKM. CDR3 bases: TGTGCCAGCAGCCCCGACAGGGGGCGGCCCTGGGCCCAGTACTTC. Translation gives CASSPDRGRPWAQYF.

The chain combines TRBV5-1 with TRBJ2-3; no clear D. The germline gives CDR1 SGHRS, CDR2 YFSETQ. V lost 2 bases to trimming and J lost 5 bases, with 12 bases between them. The CDR3 is made up of 14 amino acids. The CDR3 region is CASSFIEAQDTQYF. The CDR3 DNA follows: TGCGCCAGCAGCTTTATCGAGGCTCAAGATACGCAGTATTTT.

The rearrangement joins TRBV6-6 to TRBJ1-2; D is unclear. CDR3 length: 15 amino acids. Germline assignment: CDR1 MNHNY and CDR2 SVGAGI (reference sequence). With 7 bases removed from V and 0 bases from J, the gap between germline ends came to 15 bases. The CDR3 DNA reads as TGTGCCAGCAAAACGGCCGATGGTTCTAACTATGGCTACACCTTC. This translates into CASKTADGSNYGYTF.

The V and J genes are TRBV5-4 and TRBJ2-3; D ambiguous. Trimming took off 0 bases at V and 6 bases at J, with 11 bases between the two ends. Per germline, CDR1 SGHNT and CDR2 YYREEE (reference sequence). This CDR3 is 14 amino acids long. CDR3 sequence (DNA): TGTGCCAGCAGCTTGGAGGATAGTACTGATACGCAGTATTTT. Protein sequence: CASSLEDSTDTQYF.

Only one count was recorded for this clone. The rearrangement uses TRBV27 and TRBJ2-7; tentative D call: TRBD1 (5 bases). Germline-derived CDR1 and CDR2 are MNHEY and SMNVEV (reference sequence). Trimming removed 4 bases at V and 4 bases at J, with 26 bases between. The length of the CDR3 is 18 residues. CDR3 DNA: TGTGCCAGCAGTTCCCTACAACGTCTGGCAGGGCAATCGTACGAGCAGTACTTC. This encodes CASSSLQRLAGQSYEQYF.

This clone was seen a few times. The rearrangement uses TRBV11-2 and TRBJ2-7; D gene ambiguous. This CDR3 spans 15 amino acids. V was trimmed by 4 bases and J by 1 base, leaving 14 bases between them. Per the germline V gene, CDR1 is SGHAT and CDR2 is FQNNGV. The CDR3 bases are TGTGCCAGCAGCTCGGACCCAAGTCAGTCCTACGAGCAGTACTTC. This codes for CASSSDPSQSYEQYF.

The V call is TRBV10-3, the J call TRBJ2-1, with D possibly being TRBD1 (6 bases). The CDR3 runs 13 residues. The V and J ends lost 5 bases and 5 bases respectively, with 10 bases between them. Germline lookup yields CDR1 ENHRY and CDR2 SYGVKD. The CDR3 sequence is CAISLTGNNEQFF. CDR3 DNA: TGTGCCATCAGTCTAACAGGGAACAATGAGCAGTTCTTC.

V usage is TRBV7-8 and J usage is TRBJ2-1; maybe TRBD2 (6 bases). Trimming took 1 base from V and 2 from J, leaving 12 bases between them. CDR3 length equals 16 residues. The germline V gene encodes CDR1 SGHVS and CDR2 FQNEAQ. The CDR3 here is CASSLGAGPAYNEQFF. The CDR3, as DNA: TGTGCCAGCAGCTTAGGGGCGGGACCGGCCTACAATGAGCAGTTCTTC.

The rearrangement links TRBV18 to TRBJ2-7; TRBD2 agrees at 12 bases. The CDR3 runs 16 residues. V gave up 3 bases and J gave up 6 bases; unmatched junction bases: 9. Germline V gene sequence: CDR1 KGHSH, CDR2 LQKENI. Written as DNA, the CDR3 is TGTGCCAGCTCACCTGGGCTAGCGGGAGGGTCTGTCGAGCAGTACTTC. This translates into CASSPGLAGGSVEQYF.

The chain combines TRBV5-1 with TRBJ2-3; D is undetermined. Germline values: CDR1 SGHRS, CDR2 YFSETQ. The CDR3 spans 13 residues. Trimming took 5 bases from V and 2 from J, leaving 9 bases between them. The CDR3 DNA reads as TGCGCCAGCAGTCGGCGCAACACAGATACGCAGTATTTT. This sequence encodes CASSRRNTDTQYF.

The chain carries TRBV15 and TRBJ2-2; no clear D. The CDR3 is 16 amino acids. The V end lost 1 base, the J end lost 1 base, and 10 bases lay between the germline ends. CDR1 is LNHNV and CDR2 is YYDKDF in the germline V gene (reference sequence). CDR3 DNA sequence: TGTGCCACCAGCAGAGGATTTAGAGGGAACACCGGGGAGCTGTTTTTT. Its protein product is CATSRGFRGNTGELFF.

This sequence joins TRBV5-4 and TRBJ1-3; D gene ambiguous. Germline values: CDR1 SGHNT, CDR2 YYREEE (reference sequence). The length of the CDR3 is 13 residues. V was cut by 1 base and J by 2 bases, with 4 bases left in between. In DNA form, the CDR3 reads TGTGCCAGCAGCTTGTGGACTGGAAACACCATATATTTT. As protein: CASSLWTGNTIYF.

In this sample, this clone turned up once. V and J are TRBV7-2 and TRBJ2-2; D remains ambiguous. The V and J ends lost 5 bases and 1 base respectively, with 8 bases between them. This CDR3 has 14 amino acids. Germline CDR1 is SGHTA and CDR2 is FQGNSA. This CDR3 is CASSPQKNTGELFF. The CDR3, as DNA: TGTGCCAGCAGCCCCCAGAAGAACACCGGGGAGCTGTTTTTT.

Only a few counts were recorded for this clone. The chain has TRBV11-2 and TRBJ1-2; maybe TRBD1 (5 bases). The germline V gene encodes CDR1 SGHAT and CDR2 FQNNGV. Trimming removed 2 bases at V and 8 bases at J, with 18 bases between. This CDR3 comprises 15 residues. In nucleotides, the CDR3 is TGTGCCAGCAGCTTAATAATTCAGGGCACGAAAGGCTACACCTTC. Translation gives CASSLIIQGTKGYTF.

The chain employs TRBV19 and TRBJ2-1, with D possibly being TRBD2 (5 bases). There are 13 residues in the CDR3. CDR1 is LNHDA, CDR2 SQIVND, per germline (reference sequence). Trimming cost V 2 bases and J 13 bases, with 15 bases left between them. Here the CDR3 DNA reads TGTGCCAGTAGTATAACAAGCGGCACCTTCCAGTTCTTC. Translating it yields CASSITSGTFQFF.

This clone has just one count. The chain uses TRBV10-3 and TRBJ2-1; maybe TRBD2 (6 bases). The CDR3 contains 15 residues. Germline V CDR1 and CDR2: ENHRY, SYGVKD. V was pared by 10 bases and J by 0 bases, with 16 bases between. CDR3 nucleotide sequence: TGTGCCACTAGGACTACTGTAAGCTCCTACAATGAGCAGTTCTTC. Amino acids: CATRTTVSSYNEQFF.

This sequence joins TRBV7-9 and TRBJ2-1, with D uncertain. From germline, CDR1 is SEHNR and CDR2 FQNEAQ (reference sequence). V gave up 2 bases and J gave up 0 bases, with 8 bases separating them. The CDR3 runs 15 residues. Here the CDR3 reads CASSLNTGSYNEQFF. The CDR3 bases are TGTGCCAGCAGCTTAAATACGGGCTCCTACAATGAGCAGTTCTTC.

The chain employs TRBV13 and TRBJ2-3; the match to TRBD2 covers 8 bases. This CDR3 has 15 amino acids. V dropped 5 bases and J dropped 7; count of bases not matched to a gene: 11. CDR1 is PRHDT, CDR2 FYEKMQ, per germline (reference sequence). This CDR3 is CASSPRREGQNTQYF. CDR3 sequence (DNA): TGTGCCAGCAGCCCCCGTCGGGAGGGCCAAAATACGCAGTATTTT.

This clone was picked up one time. The chain combines TRBV7-2 with TRBJ2-1; possibly TRBD2 for D (6 bases). V was cut by 1 base and J by 8 bases, with 12 bases left in between. CDR3 length equals 14 residues. Germline V gives CDR1 SGHTA, CDR2 FQGNSA. CDR3 protein: CASSLVGSFDEQFF. The CDR3 nucleotides read TGTGCCAGCAGCTTAGTCGGGAGCTTTGATGAGCAGTTCTTC.

The V gene is TRBV30, the J gene TRBJ1-5; no definite D call. The germline CDR1 and CDR2 sequences are GTSNPN and SVGIG (reference sequence). This CDR3 region has 15 residues. The germline V and J ends were trimmed by 2 bases and 4 bases, with 15 bases remaining between them. CDR3 sequence: CAWSPIAGSNQPQHF. In DNA form, the CDR3 reads TGTGCCTGGAGTCCCATTGCGGGGAGTAATCAGCCCCAGCATTTT.

The V call is TRBV11-3, the J call TRBJ1-6, with 9 bases fitting TRBD1. The CDR3 sequence is 17 residues long. V dropped 5 bases and J dropped 0; count of bases not matched to a gene: 5. Germline V gene lookup returns CDR1 SGHNT and CDR2 YENEEA. CDR3 sequence (DNA): TGTGCCAGCAGCCGCGACAGGGGGAGCTCCTATAATTCACCCCTCCACTTT. This sequence encodes CASSRDRGSSYNSPLHF. Drawing the rest from reference TRBV11-3 and TRBJ1-6, the complete variable domain is EAGVVQSPRYKIIEKKQPVAFWCNPISGHNTLYWYLQNLGQGPELLIRYENEEAVDDSQLPKDRFSAERLKGVDSTLKIQPAELGDSAVYLCASSRDRGSSYNSPLHFGNGTRLTVT.

The V gene is TRBV7-9, the J gene TRBJ2-7, with 8 bases lining up with TRBD2. CDR1 is SEHNR, CDR2 FQNEAQ, per germline (reference sequence). The CDR3 is 14 residues long. Trimming cost V 2 bases and J 4 bases; bases outside gene matches: 4. The CDR3 sequence is CASSLWPGGYEQYF. CDR3 DNA: TGTGCCAGCAGCTTATGGCCGGGAGGGTACGAGCAGTACTTC.

In the case of this clone: Other DNA variants within this sample encode the same CDR3. The rearrangement uses TRBV28 and TRBJ1-5, with D possibly being TRBD1 (5 bases). V was trimmed by 0 bases and J by 4 bases, leaving 7 bases between them. Looked up from germline, CDR1 is MDHEN and CDR2 is SYDVKM. The CDR3 is 14 amino acids. The CDR3 loop reads CASSLWQGNQPQHF. The CDR3, as DNA: TGTGCCAGCAGTTTATGGCAGGGAAATCAGCCCCAGCATTTT.

V and J are TRBV6-6 and TRBJ2-7; 8 bases map to TRBD2. This CDR3 has 16 amino acids. After removal of 0 bases from V and 5 bases from J, the junction contained 9 bases not matched to a gene. Germline V gives CDR1 MNHNY, CDR2 SVGAGI (reference sequence). Here the CDR3 DNA reads TGTGCCAGCAGTTACTCCGCGGAGCGGGAGAGGAACGAGCAGTACTTC. Translation gives CASSYSAERERNEQYF.

This sequence joins TRBV25-1 and TRBJ1-4; D is uncertain. The CDR3 extends over 14 amino acids. CDR1 MGHDK and CDR2 SYGVNS come from the germline V gene. V was trimmed by 5 bases and J by 8 bases, leaving 15 bases between them. The CDR3 DNA sequence: TGTGCCAGCAGTCTGATCGGGCCGCGAGAAAAACTGTTTTTT. Residues: CASSLIGPREKLFF.

This clone appeared a few times. V gene TRBV6-1 combines with J gene TRBJ2-7, with TRBD2 as a possible D gene (6 bases). From germline, CDR1 is MNHNS and CDR2 SASEGT. This CDR3 region has 15 residues. The V end lost 3 bases, the J end lost 4 bases, and 16 bases lay between the germline ends. CDR3 nucleotide sequence: TGTGCCAGCAGTGAGGAGGGAGGATCCCCTTACGAGCAGTACTTC. It codes for CASSEEGGSPYEQYF.